These 6 T cell receptor beta chains were sequenced from one sample in a study of cytotoxic CD8 clonotypes in ibrutinib-treated CLL. Using immunoSEQ multiplex PCR, the repertoire was profiled, and TCRdb retains in-frame clones only, with some absent. Here the sample spans 300,000 to 400,000 clones, about 61% being singletons. The sample here was PBMCs, taken after 36 months of ibrutinib treatment. These TCRs come from a human donor with chronic lymphocytic leukemia.

V and J are TRBV19 and TRBJ1-1; 8 positions agree with TRBD1. V shed 2 bases and J 5 bases; nucleotides not matched to a gene: 7. The CDR3 length is 15 residues. Germline CDR1 is LNHDA and CDR2 is SQIVND (reference sequence). CDR3 protein: CASSIYQGAGTEAFF. DNA for the CDR3: TGTGCCAGTAGTATATATCAGGGGGCGGGGACTGAAGCTTTCTTT.

The CDR3 region has the DNA TGTGCCAGTAGTATAGGGTGGGAGTGGTTCTTC. Its translation is CASSIGWEWFF. This sequence joins TRBV19 and TRBJ2-1, with a possible D match to TRBD2 (5 bases). CDR3 length equals 11 residues. The V gene's germline CDR1 is LNHDA and CDR2 SQIVND (reference sequence). The ends were cut back, 1 base at V and 15 bases at J, with 10 bases in the middle.

The chain is built from TRBV10-1 and TRBJ2-2, with D perhaps matching TRBD1 or TRBD2 (6 bases each). There are 16 residues in the CDR3. V was pared by 6 bases and J by 1 base, with 15 bases between. Looked up from germline, CDR1 is WNHNN and CDR2 is SYGVQD (reference sequence). The CDR3 sequence is CASSEGGLLNTGELFF. The CDR3, as DNA: TGCGCCAGCAGCGAGGGGGGACTCCTGAACACCGGGGAGCTGTTTTTT.

The chain joins TRBV7-2 to TRBJ2-5, with D possibly TRBD2 on 6 matching bases. V gave up 1 base and J gave up 5 bases, with 11 bases separating them. This CDR3 spans 14 amino acids. Germline CDR1 reads SGHTA; CDR2 reads FQGNSA. The DNA of the CDR3 is TGTGCCAGCAGCTTAGGCGGGAACGGGGAGACCCAGTACTTC. It specifies CASSLGGNGETQYF.

The chain has TRBV29-1 and TRBJ1-4; possible D gene TRBD1, 5 bases. Trimming stripped 7 bases from V and 3 bases from J, with 12 bases between. This CDR3 is built from 13 residues. CDR1 SQVTM and CDR2 ANQGSEA come from the germline V gene. CDR3 bases: TGCAGCGCCTGGGGGTTATCTAATGAAAAACTGTTTTTT. This encodes CSAWGLSNEKLFF. Drawing the rest from reference TRBV29-1 and TRBJ1-4, the complete variable domain is SAVISQKPSRDICQRGTSLTIQCQVDSQVTMMFWYRQQPGQSLTLIATANQGSEATYESGFVIDKFPISRPNLTFSTLTVSNMSPEDSSIYLCSAWGLSNEKLFFGSGTQLSVL.

This sequence joins TRBV6-6 and TRBJ1-1; possible D gene TRBD1, 5 bases. CDR1 MNHNY and CDR2 SVGAGI come from the germline V gene (reference sequence). This CDR3 spans 14 amino acids. Trimming removed 0 bases at V and 2 bases at J, with 7 bases between. The CDR3 DNA is TGTGCCAGCAGTTACTCGGGGGACAACACTGAAGCTTTCTTT. Translating gives CASSYSGDNTEAFF.